The 9 T cell receptor beta chains given below trace back to one sample, sequenced in a study of shared clonotypes between healthy human individuals. TCRdb's copy holds only in-frame clones and misses some; the assay was immunoSEQ multiplex PCR. Counted here are approximately 2,000,000 clones, 85% to 95% occurring once; the ten biggest clones make up approximately 0.4%. The sample consisted of naive CD4+ T cells from PBMCs. The sample's subset: CD45RA+ positively selected. Source of these receptors: a man between 18 and 35 years old in good health. Some clones in this sample may be carry-over from other donors' samples.

This clone was counted once. V and J are TRBV7-3 and TRBJ1-2; TRBD1 matches at 10 bases. The CDR3 contains 15 residues. Germline loops: CDR1 SGHTA, CDR2 FQGTGA. Unmatched junction bases numbered 8, after V lost 5 bases and J lost 5 bases. For the CDR3, the DNA is TGTGCCAGCAGCCCCGGACAGGGGGACTATTATGGCTACACCTTC. This sequence encodes CASSPGQGDYYGYTF.

The V gene is TRBV4-1, the J gene TRBJ2-3; 12 bases match TRBD2. CDR3 length: 18 residues. Losses at the gene ends were 0 bases for V and 5 bases for J; bases not matched to a gene: 9. CDR1 and CDR2 from the germline V gene are MGHRA and YSYEKL. The CDR3 loop is CASSQESSGRAGGDTQYF. The CDR3 bases are TGCGCCAGCAGCCAAGAATCTAGCGGGAGGGCCGGTGGAGATACGCAGTATTTT.

The chain combines TRBV10-2 with TRBJ2-5, with TRBD2 matching over 12 bases. Germline V gene sequence: CDR1 WSHSY, CDR2 SAAADI. The CDR3 totals 15 residues. V trimming: 6 bases; J trimming: 2 bases; junction bases outside the gene matches: 4. CDR3 sequence reads: CASRPGLAGQETQYF. The CDR3 coding sequence is TGCGCCAGCAGACCGGGACTAGCGGGTCAAGAGACCCAGTACTTC.

The V gene is TRBV7-9, the J gene TRBJ2-1; maybe TRBD2 (5 bases). CDR1 and CDR2 (germline): SEHNR, FQNEAQ (reference sequence). This CDR3 spans 15 amino acids. The V gene lost 0 bases and the J gene lost 0 bases, with 6 bases spanning the gap. The CDR3 region has the DNA TGTGCCAGCAGCTTAGCGGGGAGCTCCTACAATGAGCAGTTCTTC. Amino acids: CASSLAGSSYNEQFF.

Note on this clone: This specimen includes other DNA sequences encoding the same CDR3. The gene calls are TRBV7-3 and TRBJ2-7, with D perhaps TRBD1 or TRBD2 (5 bases each). V was cut by 2 bases and J by 0 bases, with 11 bases left in between. Germline values: CDR1 SGHTA, CDR2 FQGTGA. There are 15 residues in the CDR3. This chain's CDR3 is CASSLGSGSSYEQYF. Here the CDR3 DNA reads TGTGCCAGCAGCTTAGGGTCAGGGAGCTCCTACGAGCAGTACTTC. The variable domain in full, with the rest retrieved from reference TRBV7-3 and TRBJ2-7, is GAGVSQTPSNKVTEKGKYVELRCDPISGHTALYWYRQSLGQGPEFLIYFQGTGAADDSGLPNDRFFAVRPEGSVSTLKIQRTERGDSAVYLCASSLGSGSSYEQYFGPGTRLTVT.

This rearrangement joins TRBV7-8 to TRBJ2-7, with 9 bases matching TRBD1. Germline V gives CDR1 SGHVS, CDR2 FQNEAQ. Trimming took 0 bases from V and 12 from J; bases not matched to a gene: 15. The CDR3 length is 16 residues. The CDR3 sequence is CASSLAPFRDREGTYF. For the CDR3, the DNA is TGTGCCAGCAGCTTAGCCCCATTCCGGGACAGGGAGGGCACGTACTTC.

This sequence joins TRBV9 and TRBJ2-3; no clear D. The CDR3 sequence is 14 residues long. V lost 6 bases, J lost 3 bases, and 14 bases lay in between. Germline assignment: CDR1 SGDLS and CDR2 YYNGEE. The DNA for the CDR3 is TGTGCCAGCACCTTGTCCGGCATGACAGATACGCAGTATTTT. Amino acid sequence: CASTLSGMTDTQYF.

This rearrangement joins TRBV5-1 to TRBJ2-1; 7 nucleotides line up with TRBD1. The CDR3 has 13 amino acids. Unmatched junction bases numbered 4, after V lost 3 bases and J lost 7 bases. Looked up from germline, CDR1 is SGHRS and CDR2 is YFSETQ. CDR3 nucleotide sequence: TGCGCCAGCAGCTCTACGGGACAGAATGAGCAGTTCTTC. Translated: CASSSTGQNEQFF.

This chain links TRBV15 with TRBJ2-2; 7 bases agree with TRBD1. The J segment lost 5 bases and the V segment lost 0 bases, leaving 9 bases of the junction unmatched. This CDR3 region has 17 residues. Germline assignment: CDR1 LNHNV and CDR2 YYDKDF (reference sequence). The DNA of the CDR3 is TGTGCCACCAGCAGAGATGTAGAAAGGGGGCGAACCGGGGAGCTGTTTTTT. This codes for CATSRDVERGRTGELFF. Full variable domain (missing parts from reference TRBV15 and TRBJ2-2): DAMVIQNPRYQVTQFGKPVTLSCSQTLNHNVMYWYQQKSSQAPKLLFHYYDKDFNNEADTPDNFQSRRPNTSFCFLDIRSPGLGDTAMYLCATSRDVERGRTGELFFGEGSRLTVL.